This T cell receptor beta chain was retrieved from a study of tumor-infiltrating lymphocytes in primary liver carcinoma. As concerns this clonotype: Its specificity is unknown.

The researchers produced TCR beta cDNA from around 0.5 ug total RNA with a constant-region primer. Library construction for TCR beta comprised three nested multiplex PCR rounds performed with slightly modified ARM-PCR. PCR rounds one and two used TRBV1-TRBV30 forward primers with a C-beta reverse primer for around 11 cycles each. One entry per CDR3 protein results from TCRdb running MiXCR on the multiplex PCR reads. The data contain about 120,000 distinct CDR3 sequences, about 68% of them seen just once; the ten biggest clones take up around 8.5%. Study findings and constraints: Between tumor regions, pairs overlapped more than tumor-adjacent and tumor-blood pairs did.

V lost 4 bases to trimming and J lost 9 bases; unmatched junction nucleotides: 13. This CDR3 comprises 15 residues. The germline V gene has CDR1 MDHEN and CDR2 SYDVKM. Starting material for RNA and DNA co-extraction consisted of about 17-30 mg of unsorted bulk tissue. Patients had primary liver carcinoma treated by surgical resection. Sampling was performed at five separate regions of each tumor. Every single tumor sample held over 85% viable tumor cells. The sequenced sample consisted of liver tumor tissue from sampling region 1. Subset defined: tumor region T1, superior pole. This receptor was identified in a woman aged 60-75 years with primary liver carcinoma and hepatitis B virus infection. This rearrangement joins TRBV28 to TRBJ1-2; 8 bases map to TRBD1. This CDR3 is CASSSRQGTQRCYTF. The CDR3 coding sequence is TGTGCCAGCAGTTCCCGACAGGGGACCCAACGGTGCTACACCTTC.